Listed below are T cell receptor beta chains from one sample, sequenced in a study of radiotherapy plus CTLA-4 blockade in lung cancer. Here immunoSEQ multiplex PCR was the method, and the copy in TCRdb shows in-frame clones only, minus some. The sample lists 65,000 to 95,000 clones; around 90% were seen once. Specimen: peripheral blood, collected from a patient treated with radiotherapy plus ipilimumab. These receptors all come from a human donor with non-small cell lung cancer who had stable disease on radiotherapy plus ipilimumab. Both conserved end residues are part of each CDR3. The D gene is left open where the match is weak. Clone size is shown for a subset of rows, as once, few, many or a class of expanded clone.

CDR3aa | CDR3nt | j_gene | d_gene | abundance | v_gene | len
CASSIQGLGGADTQYF | TGTGCCAGTAGTATCCAGGGATTGGGCGGGGCAGATACGCAGTATTTT | TRBJ2-3 | . | . | TRBV19 | 16
CAISDAGERSEQYF | TGTGCCATCAGTGATGCGGGGGAACGGTCCGAGCAGTACTTC | TRBJ2-7 | TRBD2 | . | TRBV10-3 | 14
CASSPTSGANVLTF | TGCGCCAGCAGCCCCACCTCTGGGGCCAACGTCCTGACTTTC | TRBJ2-6 | . | . | TRBV5-1 | 14
CASSTQTGGTYGYTF | TGTGCCAGCAGTACCCAGACAGGCGGAACCTATGGCTACACCTTC | TRBJ1-2 | . | . | TRBV2 | 15
CASSLGRAEEYYEQYF | TGTGCCAGCAGTTTAGGGCGGGCCGAGGAATACTACGAGCAGTACTTC | TRBJ2-7 | . | once | TRBV28 | 16
CASVGQSSGNTIYF | TGTGCCAGCGTCGGTCAAAGCTCTGGAAACACCATATATTTT | TRBJ1-3 | . | few | TRBV6-6 | 14
CASSSRGYQETQYF | TGTGCCAGCAGCTCTCGAGGGTACCAAGAGACCCAGTACTTC | TRBJ2-5 | . | . | TRBV7-9 | 14
CASSYGPPGQETQYF | TGTGCCAGCAGTTACGGGCCACCAGGCCAAGAGACCCAGTACTTC | TRBJ2-5 | . | . | TRBV6-6 | 15
CASSRGQGRSNQPQHF | TGTGCCAGTAGTAGGGGACAGGGCCGTAGCAATCAGCCCCAGCATTTT | TRBJ1-5 | TRBD1 | once | TRBV19 | 16
CASSEFHSGTEAFF | TGTGCCAGCAGTGAGTTCCACAGTGGCACTGAAGCTTTCTTT | TRBJ1-1 | . | . | TRBV2 | 14
CASSLRGQDGYTF | TGTGCCAGCTCACTCAGGGGGCAGGATGGCTACACCTTC | TRBJ1-2 | TRBD1 | . | TRBV18 | 13
CASSVPTGGEYGYTF | TGTGCCAGCAGCGTACCGACAGGGGGAGAGTATGGCTACACCTTC | TRBJ1-2 | TRBD1 | . | TRBV9 | 15
CASSQAAGTGYEQYF | TGTGCCAGCAGCCAAGCGGCGGGTACGGGCTACGAGCAGTACTTC | TRBJ2-7 | . | . | TRBV4-2 | 15
CASSPPLRQGFGEAFF | TGTGCCAGCAGTCCTCCCCTTAGACAGGGTTTTGGTGAAGCTTTCTTT | TRBJ1-1 | TRBD1 | once | TRBV28 | 16
CASSESRAGLDTQYF | TGTGCCAGCAGTGAAAGTAGAGCAGGATTAGATACGCAGTATTTT | TRBJ2-3 | . | . | TRBV6-1 | 15
CASSAHTSGGSETQYF | TGTGCCAGCAGCGCCCACACTAGCGGGGGAAGTGAAACCCAGTACTTC | TRBJ2-5 | TRBD2 | . | TRBV7-2 | 16
CASSQGSAEQFF | TGTGCCAGCAGCCAGGGTTCCGCCGAGCAGTTCTTC | TRBJ2-1 | . | . | TRBV6-5 | 12
CASSLVLAGGGNNEQFF | TGTGCCAGCAGCTTGGTCCTAGCGGGGGGGGGCAACAATGAGCAGTTCTTC | TRBJ2-1 | TRBD2 | once | TRBV5-4 | 17
CAWSVLDLVERGRGTYEQYF | TGTGCCTGGAGTGTACTGGATTTGGTGGAGAGGGGCCGGGGGACCTACGAGCAGTACTTC | TRBJ2-7 | . | few | TRBV30 | 20
CASGHRNEKLFF | TGTGCCAGCGGGCACCGGAATGAAAAACTGTTTTTT | TRBJ1-4 | . | . | TRBV6-6 | 12
CASSARGGEAAKNIQYF | TGTGCCAGCAGCGCCAGGGGAGGAGAGGCGGCCAAAAACATTCAGTACTTC | TRBJ2-4 | . | once | TRBV9 | 17
CASSVGLAGSSYNEQFF | TGTGCCAGCAGCGTAGGACTAGCGGGAAGCTCCTACAATGAGCAGTTCTTC | TRBJ2-1 | TRBD2 | . | TRBV9 | 17
CASTKYPTGTEPSYEQYF | TGCGCCAGTACCAAATACCCAACCGGGACTGAACCTTCCTACGAGCAGTACTTC | TRBJ2-7 | . | . | TRBV10-1 | 18
CASSFTETNEKLFF | TGTGCCAGCTCCTTTACGGAAACTAATGAAAAACTGTTTTTT | TRBJ1-4 | . | few | TRBV28 | 14
CASSPDRGKAGELFF | TGTGCCAGCAGCCCCGACAGGGGGAAGGCCGGGGAGCTGTTTTTT | TRBJ2-2 | TRBD1 | . | TRBV7-3 | 15
CASSGQGSETQYF | TGTGCCAGCAGCGGACAGGGATCAGAGACCCAGTACTTC | TRBJ2-5 | TRBD1 | . | TRBV11-3 | 13
CASRVRGGTGELFF | TGTGCCAGCAGGGTCCGGGGGGGCACCGGGGAGCTGTTTTTT | TRBJ2-2 | TRBD2 | . | TRBV11-2 | 14
CASSPPGQRAPSDTQYF | TGTGCCAGCTCACCGCCCGGACAGCGGGCCCCCTCTGATACGCAGTATTTT | TRBJ2-3 | . | . | TRBV18 | 17
CRKWGGEGNQPQHF | TGCAGGAAGTGGGGGGGGGAAGGCAATCAGCCCCAGCATTTT | TRBJ1-5 | . | once | TRBV29-1 | 14
CASSGSWGGGYGYTF | TGTGCCAGCAGTGGCTCTTGGGGGGGAGGGTATGGCTACACCTTC | TRBJ1-2 | . | . | TRBV2 | 15
CASSPLGLAGARTGELFF | TGTGCCAGCTCACCACTCGGACTAGCGGGAGCCCGCACCGGGGAGCTGTTTTTT | TRBJ2-2 | TRBD2 | . | TRBV18 | 18
CASSQGGGEAFF | TGTGCCAGCAGCCAGGGGGGCGGTGAAGCTTTCTTT | TRBJ1-1 | TRBD1 | . | TRBV5-6 | 12
CASSFRQAITDTQYF | TGTGCCAGCAGTTTCCGGCAAGCCATCACAGATACGCAGTATTTT | TRBJ2-3 | . | . | TRBV27 | 15
CASSPSGSHEQYF | TGTGCCAGCAGCCCTTCAGGGAGCCACGAGCAGTACTTC | TRBJ2-7 | . | . | TRBV14 | 13
CAWSSGAYNEQFF | TGTGCCTGGAGTAGCGGGGCTTACAATGAGCAGTTCTTC | TRBJ2-1 | TRBD2 | . | TRBV30 | 13
CASTDGTSTDTQYF | TGTGCCAGTACCGACGGGACTAGCACAGATACGCAGTATTTT | TRBJ2-3 | . | . | TRBV19 | 14
CASSSRWETQYF | TGTGCCAGCAGTTCCCGGTGGGAGACCCAGTACTTC | TRBJ2-5 | . | . | TRBV2 | 12
CASSLVPRLSYEQYF | TGTGCCAGCAGCTTAGTTCCTAGGTTATCCTACGAGCAGTACTTC | TRBJ2-7 | . | . | TRBV11-2 | 15
CASRGTGVDEQFF | TGCGCCAGCCGAGGGACAGGGGTCGATGAGCAGTTCTTC | TRBJ2-1 | TRBD1 | . | TRBV4-1 | 13
CASSSQTGGSTYNEQFF | TGTGCCAGCAGCTCACAGACAGGGGGCAGTACCTACAATGAGCAGTTCTTC | TRBJ2-1 | TRBD1 | . | TRBV7-2 | 17
CASSLTASAGAGTDTQYF | TGTGCCAGCAGCTTAACCGCTTCAGCGGGAGCGGGCACAGATACGCAGTATTTT | TRBJ2-3 | TRBD2 | few | TRBV7-3 | 18
CASSPMTSASYEQYF | TGTGCCAGTAGTCCGATGACTAGCGCTTCCTACGAGCAGTACTTC | TRBJ2-7 | TRBD2 | . | TRBV19 | 15
CASSLVVGTSGSSYEQYF | TGTGCCAGCAGCTTAGTAGTCGGGACTAGCGGGAGCTCCTACGAGCAGTACTTC | TRBJ2-7 | TRBD2 | . | TRBV7-8 | 18
CASSYLVSYEQYF | TGTGCCAGCAGTTACCTAGTAAGCTACGAGCAGTACTTC | TRBJ2-7 | . | . | TRBV28 | 13